Listed here is a single T cell receptor (beta chain). What it binds is unknown. The data were produced by immunoSEQ multiplex PCR, yet TCRdb's version contains in-frame clones alone and is incomplete. The sample has 68,000 or so clones, 70% to 85% seen once. This sample was included in a study of OX40 agonist ivuxolimab in advanced cancers. At the level of the study: At doses from 0.01 to 10 mg/kg, patients were given intravenous ivuxolimab every 2 weeks. The study, taken as a whole, reports: In general, CD8+ T cells held more expanded clones than CD4+ did, on average.

CDR3 size: 17 residues. Germline V gene sequence: CDR1 LNHDA, CDR2 SQIVND (reference sequence). The germline V and J ends were trimmed by 0 bases and 2 bases, with 14 bases remaining between them. The source material was CD4+ or CD8+ T cells sorted from blood, sampled in a trial of the OX40 agonist ivuxolimab. The chain links TRBV19 to TRBJ1-3; D is possibly TRBD1 (5 bases). This clonotype was obtained from an adult with an advanced solid tumor such as melanoma, head and neck, liver or kidney cancer. The CDR3 region is CASSIDSGGTTGNTIYF. DNA for the CDR3: TGTGCCAGTAGTATAGATTCGGGAGGGACGACTGGAAACACCATATATTTT.